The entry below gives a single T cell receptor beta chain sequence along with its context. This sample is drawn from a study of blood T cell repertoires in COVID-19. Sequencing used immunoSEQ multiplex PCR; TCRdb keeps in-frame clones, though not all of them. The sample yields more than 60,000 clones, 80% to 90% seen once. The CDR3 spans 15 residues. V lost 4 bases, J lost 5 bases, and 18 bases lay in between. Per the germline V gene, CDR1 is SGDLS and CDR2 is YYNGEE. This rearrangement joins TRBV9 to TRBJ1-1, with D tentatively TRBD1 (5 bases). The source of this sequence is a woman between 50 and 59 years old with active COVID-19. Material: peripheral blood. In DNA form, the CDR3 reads TGTGCCAGCAGCCCCCCGGGGGGACGGAGAACTGAAGCTTTCTTT. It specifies CASSPPGGRRTEAFF.